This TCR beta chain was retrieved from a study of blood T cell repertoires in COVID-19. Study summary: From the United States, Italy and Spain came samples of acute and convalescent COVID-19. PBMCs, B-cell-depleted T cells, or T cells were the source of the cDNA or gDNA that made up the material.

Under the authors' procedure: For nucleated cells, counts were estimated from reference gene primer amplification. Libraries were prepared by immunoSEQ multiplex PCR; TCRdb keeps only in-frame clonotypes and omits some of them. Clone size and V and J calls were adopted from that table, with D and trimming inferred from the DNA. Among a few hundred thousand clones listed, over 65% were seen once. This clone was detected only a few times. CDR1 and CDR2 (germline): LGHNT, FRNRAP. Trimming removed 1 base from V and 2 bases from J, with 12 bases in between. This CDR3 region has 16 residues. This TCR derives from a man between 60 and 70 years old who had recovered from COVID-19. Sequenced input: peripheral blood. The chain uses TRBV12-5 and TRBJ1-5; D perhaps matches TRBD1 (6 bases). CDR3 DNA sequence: TGTGCTAGTGGTTTGGCCCCCAGGGGCGGCAATCAGCCCCAGCATTTT. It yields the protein CASGLAPRGGNQPQHF.